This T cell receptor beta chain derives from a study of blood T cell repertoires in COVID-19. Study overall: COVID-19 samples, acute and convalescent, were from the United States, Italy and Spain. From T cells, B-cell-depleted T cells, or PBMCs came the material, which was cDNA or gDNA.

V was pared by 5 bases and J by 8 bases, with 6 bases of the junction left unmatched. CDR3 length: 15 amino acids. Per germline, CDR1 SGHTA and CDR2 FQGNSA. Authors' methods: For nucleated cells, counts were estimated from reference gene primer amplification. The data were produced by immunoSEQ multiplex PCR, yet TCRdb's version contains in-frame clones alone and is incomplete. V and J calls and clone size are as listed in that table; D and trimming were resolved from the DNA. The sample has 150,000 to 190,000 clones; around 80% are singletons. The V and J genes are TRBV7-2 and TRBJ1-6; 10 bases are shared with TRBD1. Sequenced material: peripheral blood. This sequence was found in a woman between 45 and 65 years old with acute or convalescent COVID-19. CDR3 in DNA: TGTGCCAGCAGCACCCGGACAGGGGGATATTCACCCCTCCACTTT. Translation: CASSTRTGGYSPLHF.